These 25 T cell receptor beta chains share one sample of origin, sequenced in a study of blood T cell repertoires in COVID-19. Generated by immunoSEQ multiplex PCR, the TCRdb table keeps only in-frame clones and is missing some. The table shows fewer than 400,000 clones, with roughly 91% occurring only once. The sample was PBMCs or T cells enriched from blood (not recorded which). The receptors stem from a woman under 40 who had recovered from COVID-19.

The chain combines TRBV9 with TRBJ1-1, with a weak D call TRBD1 (5 bases). V lost 2 bases and J 0 bases, leaving 11 bases between the germline ends. The CDR3 spans 15 residues. Germline V gene sequence: CDR1 SGDLS, CDR2 YYNGEE. This CDR3 reads CASSVSDSMNTEAFF. CDR3 sequence (DNA): TGTGCCAGCAGCGTTTCCGACAGCATGAACACTGAAGCTTTCTTT.

V gene TRBV15 combines with J gene TRBJ2-7, with a weak D call TRBD1 (6 bases). The CDR3 has 14 amino acids. Germline assignment: CDR1 LNHNV and CDR2 YYDKDF (reference sequence). Deletions cut 2 bases from V and 3 bases from J, with 11 bases between. This chain's CDR3 is CATSRQKQGYEQYF. The CDR3 DNA reads TGTGCCACCAGCAGACAGAAACAGGGCTACGAGCAGTACTTC.

The rearrangement uses TRBV5-6 and TRBJ2-5; 7 nucleotides match TRBD2. The V gene end was trimmed by 4 bases and the J gene end by 5 bases; junction bases not matched to a gene: 17. This CDR3 has 17 amino acids. The germline V gene encodes CDR1 SGHDT and CDR2 YYEEEE. CDR3 sequence (DNA): TGTGCCAGCAGCCCCCTAGGGGCGGGGGATTCCCTTGAGACCCAGTACTTC. Residues: CASSPLGAGDSLETQYF.

The chain couples TRBV10-3 to TRBJ2-2; 7 bases line up with TRBD2. The CDR3 has 16 amino acids. The V gene end was trimmed by 3 bases and the J gene end by 2 bases; junction bases not matched to a gene: 6. Germline-derived CDR1 and CDR2 are ENHRY and SYGVKD. The CDR3 region is CAISDRASGNTGELFF. The CDR3 DNA sequence: TGTGCCATCAGTGATCGGGCTAGCGGAAACACCGGGGAGCTGTTTTTT.

The rearrangement uses TRBV11-1 and TRBJ2-3, with TRBD1 identical over 8 bases. This CDR3 comprises 15 residues. The junction had 9 bases not matched to a gene; V was cut back by 6 bases and J by 4 bases. The germline V gene has CDR1 SGHAT and CDR2 FQDESV (reference sequence). The CDR3 sequence: CASSLQGAPADTQYF. As DNA, the CDR3 is TGTGCCAGCAGTCTCCAGGGGGCGCCGGCAGATACGCAGTATTTT.

The V and J genes are TRBV6-2 or TRBV6-3 and TRBJ2-7; D perhaps matches TRBD2 (6 bases). Per germline, CDR1 MNHEY and CDR2 SVGEGT. The CDR3 is made up of 15 amino acids. V lost 0 bases to trimming and J lost 0 bases, with 9 bases between them. The CDR3 reads CASSYSKRASYEQYF. The CDR3 DNA is TGTGCCAGCAGTTACTCGAAGCGGGCCTCCTACGAGCAGTACTTC.

This rearrangement joins TRBV9 to TRBJ1-1; 8 bases line up with TRBD1. The ends lost 3 bases at V and 0 bases at J; junction bases unmatched: 4. The CDR3 consists of 15 residues. Germline V CDR1 and CDR2: SGDLS, YYNGEE. The CDR3 protein is CASSGRDRLNTEAFF. The CDR3 DNA sequence: TGTGCCAGCAGCGGCCGGGACAGGCTGAACACTGAAGCTTTCTTT.

The V gene is TRBV6-2 or TRBV6-3, the J gene TRBJ2-1; 8 nucleotides match TRBD1. This CDR3 has 15 residues. Germline V gene data show CDR1 as MNHEY and CDR2 as SVGEGT. V shed 6 bases and J 2 bases; nucleotides not matched to a gene: 6. The CDR3 loop is CASSLRQGTYNEQFF. The CDR3 DNA reads as TGTGCCAGCAGCCTCCGACAGGGGACCTACAATGAGCAGTTCTTC.

The chain employs TRBV14 and TRBJ2-5, with 9 bases that match TRBD1. Germline CDR1 SGHDN, CDR2 FVKESK. V gave up 3 bases and J gave up 4 bases; unmatched junction bases: 6. There are 15 residues in the CDR3. CDR3 coding DNA: TGTGCCAGCAGCCAGATACAGGGGGCGCGAGAGACCCAGTACTTC. The encoded protein is CASSQIQGARETQYF.

This clone was counted a single time. V usage is TRBV30 and J usage is TRBJ2-2; 7 nucleotides match TRBD1. The CDR3 consists of 14 residues. Germline V lookup: CDR1 GTSNPN, CDR2 SVGIG (reference sequence). The V segment lost 8 bases and the J segment 6 bases; nucleotides outside the gene matches: 12. As DNA, the CDR3 is TGTGCCGGCCATCGCGACAGGGTTTCCGGGGAGCTGTTTTTT. It translates to CAGHRDRVSGELFF. Together with reference TRBV30 and TRBJ2-2, the CDR3 gives the full variable domain: SQTIHQWPATLVQPVGSPLSLECTVEGTSNPNLYWYRQAAGRGLQLLFYSVGIGQISSEVPQNLSASRPQDRQFILSSKKLLLSDSGFYLCAGHRDRVSGELFFGEGSRLTVL.

This sequence joins TRBV14 and TRBJ1-6; the match to TRBD1 covers 9 bases. CDR1 is SGHDN, CDR2 FVKESK, per germline. This CDR3 is built from 18 residues. V was pared by 4 bases and J by 4 bases, with 11 bases of the junction left unmatched. Here the CDR3 DNA reads TGTGCCAGCAGCCTAGGTCCGGGACAGGGCGCTTATAATTCACCCCTCCACTTT. Translation gives CASSLGPGQGAYNSPLHF.

CDR3 DNA: TGTGCCAGCAGCTTGAACGAGCGGGGGGCGAGCTCCTACAATGAGCAGTTCTTC. This gives the protein CASSLNERGASSYNEQFF. The chain links TRBV7-4 to TRBJ2-1, with TRBD2 identical over 9 bases. J lost 0 bases, V lost 3 bases, and 9 bases had no gene match. The CDR3 consists of 18 residues. Germline lookup yields CDR1 SGHVT and CDR2 SQSDAQ.

A note on this clone: Different DNA sequences within this sample yield the same CDR3. This rearrangement joins TRBV5-1 to TRBJ1-3, with 7 nucleotides matching TRBD1. Germline values: CDR1 SGHRS, CDR2 YFSETQ. The V gene end was trimmed by 4 bases and the J gene end by 0 bases; junction bases not matched to a gene: 4. The CDR3 spans 15 residues. CDR3 DNA: TGCGCCAGCAGCGCTGGGACAGACTCTGGAAACACCATATATTTT. As protein: CASSAGTDSGNTIYF.

In nucleotides, the CDR3 is TGTGCCAGCAGTTTCCGGGGCTACGAGCAGTACTTC. It encodes CASSFRGYEQYF. The chain is built from TRBV28 and TRBJ2-7, with D tentatively TRBD2 (5 bases). The CDR3 covers 12 residues. Germline V gene sequence: CDR1 MDHEN, CDR2 SYDVKM. Trimming left V 3 bases short and J 3 bases short, with 6 bases between.

This clone was counted a few times. The chain carries TRBV2 and TRBJ1-1, with unresolved D. The germline V gene has CDR1 SNHLY and CDR2 FYNNEI. The V end lost 4 bases, the J end lost 0 bases, and 9 bases lay between the germline ends. The length of the CDR3 is 14 residues. CDR3 in amino acids: CASSGGALNTEAFF. The CDR3 nucleotides read TGTGCCAGCAGTGGGGGAGCCCTGAACACTGAAGCTTTCTTT.

Regarding this clone: Other nucleotide sequences in the sample specify the same CDR3. V is TRBV6-5 and J is TRBJ1-2; D is uncertain. Germline V lookup: CDR1 MNHEY, CDR2 SVGAGI. The CDR3 is made up of 13 amino acids. V was pared by 2 bases and J by 2 bases, with 6 bases between. This CDR3 is CASSYGQNYGYTF. The CDR3 DNA follows: TGTGCCAGCAGTTACGGCCAGAACTATGGCTACACCTTC.

This clone was counted a single time. The chain employs TRBV2 and TRBJ1-1; D possibly corresponds to TRBD1 (5 bases). Germline values: CDR1 SNHLY, CDR2 FYNNEI. The length of the CDR3 is 13 residues. V was shortened by 10 bases and J by 2 bases, with 14 bases between the two germline ends. The CDR3 is CATQTRVNTEAFF. CDR3 nucleotides: TGTGCCACCCAGACCAGGGTAAACACTGAAGCTTTCTTT.

V and J are TRBV27 and TRBJ1-2, with TRBD1 identical over 10 bases. Unmatched junction bases numbered 7, after V lost 6 bases and J lost 6 bases. The CDR3 runs to 14 residues. In germline, CDR1 is MNHEY, CDR2 SMNVEV (reference sequence). The CDR3 bases are TGTGCCAGCAGGGCGACAGGGGGCTTTAATGGCTACACCTTC. Amino acids: CASRATGGFNGYTF.

This chain connects TRBV6-5 to TRBJ2-1; 12 positions agree with TRBD1. This CDR3 has 15 residues. J was trimmed by 15 bases and V by 6 bases; bases with no gene match: 15. Germline CDR1 and CDR2: MNHEY and SVGAGI. The CDR3 protein is CASSDAAGQGANLFF. DNA for the CDR3: TGTGCCAGCAGCGACGCCGCGGGACAGGGGGCAAATTTGTTCTTC.

The genes are TRBV7-6 and TRBJ2-2, with 7 bases fitting TRBD1. Trimming removed 5 bases from V and 6 bases from J; junction bases left unmatched: 9. The V gene's germline CDR1 is SGHVS and CDR2 FNYEAQ. The CDR3 length is 15 residues. As DNA, the CDR3 is TGTGCCAGCAGCCCTACGGGGACAGTCGCCGGGGAGCTGTTTTTT. Translated: CASSPTGTVAGELFF.

This sequence joins TRBV7-9 and TRBJ1-4, with TRBD1 as a possible D gene (6 bases). With 4 bases removed from V and 7 bases from J, the gap between germline ends came to 19 bases. The CDR3 has 16 amino acids. Per the germline V gene, CDR1 is SEHNR and CDR2 is FQNEAQ (reference sequence). The DNA of the CDR3 is TGTGCCAGCAGCTCTCCGAGGGGGTATGGAGGTGAAAAACTGTTTTTT. Its protein is CASSSPRGYGGEKLFF.

This clone was observed a few times. The chain employs TRBV7-2 and TRBJ2-3, with D unclear. The CDR3 consists of 12 residues. Trimming removed 4 bases at V and 4 bases at J, with 6 bases between. Looked up from germline, CDR1 is SGHTA and CDR2 is FQGNSA. CDR3 sequence: CASSSFADTQYF. Written as DNA, the CDR3 is TGTGCCAGCAGCTCGTTCGCAGATACGCAGTATTTT.

The rearrangement joins TRBV5-1 to TRBJ1-1; 7 bases align to TRBD1. With 0 bases clipped from V and 0 bases from J, the junction kept 2 bases outside the gene matches. Per the germline V gene, CDR1 is SGHRS and CDR2 is YFSETQ. This CDR3 contains 15 residues. The CDR3 reads CASSLVGTVNTEAFF. CDR3 nucleotide sequence: TGCGCCAGCAGCTTGGTGGGGACAGTGAACACTGAAGCTTTCTTT.

As DNA, the CDR3 is TGTGCCAGCAGTCCGAGACAGGGGGGCCAAGAGACCCAGTACTTC. The encoded protein is CASSPRQGGQETQYF. V and J are TRBV5-4 and TRBJ2-5; 9 bases match TRBD1. Germline V CDR1 and CDR2: SGHNT, YYREEE (reference sequence). V shed 5 bases, J shed 1 base, and the junction held 6 bases outside the gene matches. CDR3 length equals 15 residues.

This sequence joins TRBV5-1 and TRBJ2-5; TRBD2 matches 10 bases. Trimming cost V 4 bases and J 5 bases; bases outside gene matches: 14. Per germline, CDR1 SGHRS and CDR2 YFSETQ. CDR3 size: 17 residues. The DNA for the CDR3 is TGCGCCAGCAGCATCGGGACTAGCGCAACCAGGTGGGAGACCCAGTACTTC. Its translation is CASSIGTSATRWETQYF. Based on the CDR3 plus reference TRBV5-1 and TRBJ2-5, the full variable domain is KAGVTQTPRYLIKTRGQQVTLSCSPISGHRSVSWYQQTPGQGLQFLFEYFSETQRNKGNFPGRFSGRQFSNSRSEMNVSTLELGDSALYLCASSIGTSATRWETQYFGPGTRLLVL.